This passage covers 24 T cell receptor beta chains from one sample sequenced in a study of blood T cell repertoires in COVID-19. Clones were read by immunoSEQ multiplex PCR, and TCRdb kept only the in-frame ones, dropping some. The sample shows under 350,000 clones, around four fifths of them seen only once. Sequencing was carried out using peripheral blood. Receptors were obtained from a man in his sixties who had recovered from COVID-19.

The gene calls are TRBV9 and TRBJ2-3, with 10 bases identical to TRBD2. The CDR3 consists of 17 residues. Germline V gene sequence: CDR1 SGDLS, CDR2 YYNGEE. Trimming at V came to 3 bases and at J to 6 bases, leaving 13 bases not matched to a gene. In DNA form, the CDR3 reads TGTGCCAGCAGCGCCGGGACTAGCGCAACCCTACGGGATACGCAGTATTTT. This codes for CASSAGTSATLRDTQYF.

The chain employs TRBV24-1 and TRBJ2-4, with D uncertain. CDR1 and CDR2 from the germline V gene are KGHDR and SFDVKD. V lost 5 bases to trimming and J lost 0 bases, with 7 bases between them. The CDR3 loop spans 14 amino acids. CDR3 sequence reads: CATSVPKAKNIQYF. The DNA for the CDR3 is TGTGCCACCAGTGTCCCCAAAGCCAAAAACATTCAGTACTTC.

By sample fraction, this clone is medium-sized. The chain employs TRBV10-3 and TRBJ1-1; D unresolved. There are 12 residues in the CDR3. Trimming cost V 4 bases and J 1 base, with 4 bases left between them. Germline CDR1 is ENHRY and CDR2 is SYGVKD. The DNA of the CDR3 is TGTGCCATCAGTGCCAGGAACACTGAAGCTTTCTTT. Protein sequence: CAISARNTEAFF.

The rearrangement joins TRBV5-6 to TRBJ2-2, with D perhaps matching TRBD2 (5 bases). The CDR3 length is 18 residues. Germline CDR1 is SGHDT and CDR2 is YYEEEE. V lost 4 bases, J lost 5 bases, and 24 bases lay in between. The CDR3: CASSLSLPGSTLTGELFF. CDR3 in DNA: TGTGCCAGCAGCCTCTCGCTCCCGGGGTCAACGTTAACCGGGGAGCTGTTTTTT.

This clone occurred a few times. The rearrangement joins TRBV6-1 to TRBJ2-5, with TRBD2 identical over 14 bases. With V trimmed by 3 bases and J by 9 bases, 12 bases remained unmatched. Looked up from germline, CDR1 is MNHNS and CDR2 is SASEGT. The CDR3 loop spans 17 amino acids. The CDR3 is CASSDPRRTSGRTSQYF. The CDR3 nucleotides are TGTGCCAGCAGTGATCCCCGAAGGACTAGCGGGAGGACGTCCCAGTACTTC.

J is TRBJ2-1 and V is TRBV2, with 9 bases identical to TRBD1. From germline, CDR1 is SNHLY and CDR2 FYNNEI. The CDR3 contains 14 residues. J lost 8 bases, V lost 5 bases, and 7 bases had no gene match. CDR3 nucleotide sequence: TGTGCCAGCAGTTTAGAACAGGGGGCCCATGAGCAGTTCTTC. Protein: CASSLEQGAHEQFF.

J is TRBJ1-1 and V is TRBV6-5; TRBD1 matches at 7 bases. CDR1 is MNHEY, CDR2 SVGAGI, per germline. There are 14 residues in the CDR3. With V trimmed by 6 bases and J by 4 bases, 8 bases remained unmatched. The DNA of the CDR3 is TGTGCCAGCAGCTCCAGGGACAGCGGCACTGAAGCTTTCTTT. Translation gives CASSSRDSGTEAFF.

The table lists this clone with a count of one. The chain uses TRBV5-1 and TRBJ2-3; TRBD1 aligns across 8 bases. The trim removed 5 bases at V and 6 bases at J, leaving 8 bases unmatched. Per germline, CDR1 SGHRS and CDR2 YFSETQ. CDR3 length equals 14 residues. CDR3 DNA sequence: TGCGCCAGCAGTGGGGACAGGCGGAGGGATACGCAGTATTTT. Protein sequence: CASSGDRRRDTQYF.

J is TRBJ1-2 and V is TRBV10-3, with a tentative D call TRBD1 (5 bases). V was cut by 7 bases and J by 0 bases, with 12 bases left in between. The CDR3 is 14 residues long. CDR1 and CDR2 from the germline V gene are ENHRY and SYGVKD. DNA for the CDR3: TGTGCCATCAACTTACAGGATACTAACTATGGCTACACCTTC. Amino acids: CAINLQDTNYGYTF.

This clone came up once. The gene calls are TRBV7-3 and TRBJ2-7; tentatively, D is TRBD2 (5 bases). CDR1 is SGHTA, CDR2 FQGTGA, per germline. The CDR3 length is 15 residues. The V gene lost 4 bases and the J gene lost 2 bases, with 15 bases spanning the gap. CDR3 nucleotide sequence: TGTGCCAGCAGCTGTTTTGGACTTAAGACCTACGAGCAGTACTTC. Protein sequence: CASSCFGLKTYEQYF.

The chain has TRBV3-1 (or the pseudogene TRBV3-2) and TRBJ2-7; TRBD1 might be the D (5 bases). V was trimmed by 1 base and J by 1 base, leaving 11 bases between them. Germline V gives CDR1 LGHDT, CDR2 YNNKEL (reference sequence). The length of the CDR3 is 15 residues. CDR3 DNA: TGTGCCAGCAGCCAAGTCGCGACAGAGTCCTACGAGCAGTACTTC. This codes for CASSQVATESYEQYF.

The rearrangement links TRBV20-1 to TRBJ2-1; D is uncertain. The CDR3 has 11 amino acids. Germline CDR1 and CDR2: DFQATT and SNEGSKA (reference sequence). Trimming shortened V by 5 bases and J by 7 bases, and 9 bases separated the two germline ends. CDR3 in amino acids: CSAGFFNEQFF. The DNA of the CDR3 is TGCAGTGCTGGCTTCTTTAATGAGCAGTTCTTC.

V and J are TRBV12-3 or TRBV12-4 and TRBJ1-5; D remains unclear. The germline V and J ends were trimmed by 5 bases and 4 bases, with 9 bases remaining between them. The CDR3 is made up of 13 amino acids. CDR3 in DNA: TGTGCCAGCAGTAACCGGGAAAATCAGCCCCAGCATTTT. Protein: CASSNRENQPQHF.

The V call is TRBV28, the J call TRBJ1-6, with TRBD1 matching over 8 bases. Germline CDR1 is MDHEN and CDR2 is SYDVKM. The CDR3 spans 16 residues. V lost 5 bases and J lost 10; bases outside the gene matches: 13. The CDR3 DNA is TGTGCCAGCAGTCCGACCGGGTCCCCAGGGGGCTCACCCCTCCACTTT. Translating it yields CASSPTGSPGGSPLHF.

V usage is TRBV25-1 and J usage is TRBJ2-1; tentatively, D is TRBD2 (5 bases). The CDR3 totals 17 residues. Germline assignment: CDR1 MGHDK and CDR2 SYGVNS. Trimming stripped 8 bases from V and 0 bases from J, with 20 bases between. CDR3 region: CASSPDRMGVSYNEQFF. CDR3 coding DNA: TGTGCCAGCTCACCCGACCGGATGGGAGTCTCCTACAATGAGCAGTTCTTC.

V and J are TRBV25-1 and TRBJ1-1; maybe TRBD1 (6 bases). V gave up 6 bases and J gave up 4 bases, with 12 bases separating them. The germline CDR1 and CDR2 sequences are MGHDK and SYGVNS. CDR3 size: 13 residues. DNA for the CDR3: TGTGCCAGCAGAGTAACAGGGCTCACTGAAGCTTTCTTT. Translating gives CASRVTGLTEAFF.

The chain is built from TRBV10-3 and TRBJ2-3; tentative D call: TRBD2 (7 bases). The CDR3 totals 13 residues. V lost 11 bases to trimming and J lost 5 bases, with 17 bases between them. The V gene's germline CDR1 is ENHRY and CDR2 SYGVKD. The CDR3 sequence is CASRGAGGDTQYF. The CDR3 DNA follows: TGTGCCTCCCGGGGGGCCGGAGGAGATACGCAGTATTTT.

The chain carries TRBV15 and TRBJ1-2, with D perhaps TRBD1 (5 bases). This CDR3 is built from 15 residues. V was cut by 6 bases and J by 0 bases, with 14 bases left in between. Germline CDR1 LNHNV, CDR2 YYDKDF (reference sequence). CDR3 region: CATSPLDRANYGYTF. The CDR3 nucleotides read TGTGCCACCAGTCCTCTAGACAGAGCTAACTATGGCTACACCTTC.

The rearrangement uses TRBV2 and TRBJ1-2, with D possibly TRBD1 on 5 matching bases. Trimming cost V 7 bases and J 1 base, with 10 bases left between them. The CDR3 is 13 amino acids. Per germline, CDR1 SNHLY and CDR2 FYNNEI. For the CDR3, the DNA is TGTGCCAGCACCACCGGGGGTAACTATGGCTACACCTTC. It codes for CASTTGGNYGYTF. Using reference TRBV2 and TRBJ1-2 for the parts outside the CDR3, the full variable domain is EPEVTQTPSHQVTQMGQEVILRCVPISNHLYFYWYRQILGQKVEFLVSFYNNEISEKSEIFDDQFSVERPDGSNFTLKIRSTKLEDSAMYFCASTTGGNYGYTFGSGTRLTVV.

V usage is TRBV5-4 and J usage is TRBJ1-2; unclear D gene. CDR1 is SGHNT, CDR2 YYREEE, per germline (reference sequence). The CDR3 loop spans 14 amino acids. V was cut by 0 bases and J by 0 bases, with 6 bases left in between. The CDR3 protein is CASSLGLSNYGYTF. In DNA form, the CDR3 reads TGTGCCAGCAGCTTGGGACTATCTAACTATGGCTACACCTTC. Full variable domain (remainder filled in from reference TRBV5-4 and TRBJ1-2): ETGVTQSPTHLIKTRGQQVTLRCSSQSGHNTVSWYQQALGQGPQFIFQYYREEENGRGNFPPRFSGLQFPNYSSELNVNALELDDSALYLCASSLGLSNYGYTFGSGTRLTVV.

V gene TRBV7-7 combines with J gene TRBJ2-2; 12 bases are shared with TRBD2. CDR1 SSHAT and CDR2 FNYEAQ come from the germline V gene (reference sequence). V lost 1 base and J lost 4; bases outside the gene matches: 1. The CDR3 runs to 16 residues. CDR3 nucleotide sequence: TGTGCCAGCAGCTTAGGGACTAGCGGGACCACCGGGGAGCTGTTTTTT. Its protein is CASSLGTSGTTGELFF.

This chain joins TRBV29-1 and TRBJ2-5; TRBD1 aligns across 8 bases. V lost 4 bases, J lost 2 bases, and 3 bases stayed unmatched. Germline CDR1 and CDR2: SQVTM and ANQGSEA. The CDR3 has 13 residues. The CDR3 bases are TGCAGCGTTGCCAGGGGGCCGCAAGAGACCCAGTACTTC. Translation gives CSVARGPQETQYF.

CDR3 sequence (DNA): TGTGCCAGTAGTACCTACTCCGGGACAGGCACTTTGAATGACTATGGCTACACCTTC. Protein product: CASSTYSGTGTLNDYGYTF. The V gene is TRBV19, the J gene TRBJ1-2; 8 nucleotides line up with TRBD1. The CDR3 length is 19 residues. Germline values: CDR1 LNHDA, CDR2 SQIVND (reference sequence). Trimming removed 4 bases from V and 3 bases from J; junction bases left unmatched: 19.

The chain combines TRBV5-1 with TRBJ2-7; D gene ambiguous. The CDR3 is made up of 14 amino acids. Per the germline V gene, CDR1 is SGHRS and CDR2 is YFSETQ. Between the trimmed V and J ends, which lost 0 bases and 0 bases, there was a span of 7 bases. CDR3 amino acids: CASSLDPISYEQYF. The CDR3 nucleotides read TGCGCCAGCAGCTTGGATCCTATCTCCTACGAGCAGTACTTC.